This TCR beta chain was recovered during a study of blood T cell repertoires in COVID-19. Study as a whole: Sources were T cells, B-cell-depleted T cells, or PBMCs; the material itself was cDNA or gDNA.

Original handling: Reference gene primer amplification yielded estimated nucleated cell counts. Clones were sequenced by immunoSEQ multiplex PCR, and TCRdb holds only the in-frame ones, with some missing. The D gene and trimming were derived from the DNA, and the V and J assignments and clone size from that table. The repertoire holds 120,000 to 150,000 clones, with over 70% as singletons. V lost 2 bases, J lost 5 bases, and 12 bases stayed unmatched. This CDR3 comprises 17 residues. Per the germline V gene, CDR1 is MDHEN and CDR2 is SYDVKM. The sequence was collected from a man older than 75 with acute or convalescent COVID-19. Sequenced material: peripheral blood. The rearrangement uses TRBV28 and TRBJ1-5, with TRBD1 identical over 7 bases. The CDR3 loop is CASSLNSPGQGDQPQHF. The CDR3 coding sequence is TGTGCCAGCAGTTTAAACTCTCCGGGGCAGGGGGATCAGCCCCAGCATTTT. The full variable domain, rest sourced from reference TRBV28 and TRBJ1-5, is DVKVTQSSRYLVKRTGEKVFLECVQDMDHENMFWYRQDPGLGLRLIYFSYDVKMKEKGDIPEGYSVSREKKERFSLILESASTNQTSMYLCASSLNSPGQGDQPQHFGDGTRLSIL.